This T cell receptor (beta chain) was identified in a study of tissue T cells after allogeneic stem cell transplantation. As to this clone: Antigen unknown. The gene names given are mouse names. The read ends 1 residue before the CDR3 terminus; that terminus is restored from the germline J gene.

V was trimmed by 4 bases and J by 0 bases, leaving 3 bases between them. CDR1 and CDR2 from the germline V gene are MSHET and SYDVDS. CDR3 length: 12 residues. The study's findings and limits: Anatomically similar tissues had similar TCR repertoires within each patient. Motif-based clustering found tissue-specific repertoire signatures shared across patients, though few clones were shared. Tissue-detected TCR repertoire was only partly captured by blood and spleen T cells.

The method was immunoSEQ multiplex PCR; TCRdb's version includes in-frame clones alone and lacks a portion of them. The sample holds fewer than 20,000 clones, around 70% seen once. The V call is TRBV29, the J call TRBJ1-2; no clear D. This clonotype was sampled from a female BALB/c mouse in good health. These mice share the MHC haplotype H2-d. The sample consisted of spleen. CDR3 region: CASSSTNSDYTF. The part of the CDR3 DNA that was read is TGTGCTAGCAGTTCAACAAACTCCGACTACACC.